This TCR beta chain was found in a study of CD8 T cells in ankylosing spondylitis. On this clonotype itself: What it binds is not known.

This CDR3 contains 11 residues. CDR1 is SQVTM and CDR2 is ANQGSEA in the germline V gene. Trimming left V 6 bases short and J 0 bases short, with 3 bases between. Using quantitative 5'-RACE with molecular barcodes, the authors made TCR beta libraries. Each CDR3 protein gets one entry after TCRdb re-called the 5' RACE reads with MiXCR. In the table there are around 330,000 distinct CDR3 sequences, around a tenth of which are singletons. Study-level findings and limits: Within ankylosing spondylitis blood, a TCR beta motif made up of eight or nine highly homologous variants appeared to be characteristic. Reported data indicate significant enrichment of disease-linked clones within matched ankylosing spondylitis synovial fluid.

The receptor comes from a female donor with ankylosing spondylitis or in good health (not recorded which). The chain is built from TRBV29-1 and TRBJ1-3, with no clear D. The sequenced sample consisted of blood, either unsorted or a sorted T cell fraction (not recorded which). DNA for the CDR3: TGCAGCGTAAACTCTGGAAACACCATATATTTT. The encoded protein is CSVNSGNTIYF.